The 27 T cell receptor beta chains in this list originate from one sample, sequenced in a study of Tregs in tolerant kidney transplant recipients. The repertoire was sequenced with immunoSEQ multiplex PCR; TCRdb's copy has only in-frame clones and lacks some. The data hold roughly 66,000 clones, with roughly 90% observed a single time. The specimen comprised CD8+ T cells from blood, sampled before the transplant. The receptors were gathered from a human donor who received a combined kidney and bone marrow transplant.

This clone appeared once. V is TRBV13 and J is TRBJ2-7; 7 bases are a match to TRBD1. The CDR3 length is 16 residues. Per the germline V gene, CDR1 is PRHDT and CDR2 is FYEKMQ (reference sequence). The trim removed 4 bases at V and 6 bases at J, leaving 15 bases unmatched. Here the CDR3 reads CASSSRDSGGAGEQYF. In DNA form, the CDR3 reads TGTGCCAGCAGCTCCCGGGACAGTGGAGGTGCTGGCGAGCAGTACTTC.

Note on this clone: The sample contains more than one DNA sequence encoding this CDR3. The chain has TRBV27 and TRBJ2-7; D is possibly TRBD1 (6 bases). CDR1 is MNHEY and CDR2 is SMNVEV in the germline V gene (reference sequence). Trimming removed 4 bases from V and 4 bases from J, with 11 bases in between. This CDR3 region has 13 residues. CDR3 sequence: CASSWARGYEQYF. As DNA, the CDR3 is TGTGCCAGCAGTTGGGCCAGGGGTTACGAGCAGTACTTC.

The CDR3: CASTPRGGTEAFF. The CDR3, as DNA: TGTGCCAGCACCCCCCGGGGAGGGACTGAAGCTTTCTTT. The chain couples TRBV25-1 to TRBJ1-1; the D is unclear. V lost 7 bases to trimming and J lost 5 bases, with 14 bases between them. This CDR3 is 13 amino acids long. Germline V gene lookup returns CDR1 MGHDK and CDR2 SYGVNS.

The chain employs TRBV10-3 and TRBJ2-3, with 7 positions matching TRBD2. Germline-derived CDR1 and CDR2 are ENHRY and SYGVKD. The CDR3 is made up of 15 amino acids. J gave up 1 base and V 4 bases, and 5 bases lay outside the gene matches. The CDR3 DNA follows: TGTGCCATCAGTGGGGCTGGGAGGGGCACAGATACGCAGTATTTT. As protein: CAISGAGRGTDTQYF.

The chain combines TRBV28 with TRBJ2-7; tentative D call: TRBD2 (6 bases). The CDR3 spans 14 residues. Trimming stripped 6 bases from V and 3 bases from J, with 15 bases between. The germline gives CDR1 MDHEN, CDR2 SYDVKM. The CDR3 DNA reads TGTGCCAGCAGCCCGACACGGGAGCTCTACGAGCAGTACTTC. Amino acid sequence: CASSPTRELYEQYF.

This sequence joins TRBV9 and TRBJ1-3; D possibly corresponds to TRBD1 (5 bases). There are 16 residues in the CDR3. CDR1 SGDLS and CDR2 YYNGEE come from the germline V gene. Between the trimmed V and J ends, which lost 0 bases and 0 bases, there was a span of 10 bases. The CDR3 DNA follows: TGTGCCAGCAGCGTAGGGGGGGGGTACTCTGGAAACACCATATATTTT. It encodes CASSVGGGYSGNTIYF.

This clone was detected a few times. V gene TRBV9 combines with J gene TRBJ2-7, with D tentatively TRBD1 (5 bases). Looked up from germline, CDR1 is SGDLS and CDR2 is YYNGEE. Trimming pared 4 bases from V and 5 bases from J, leaving 13 bases between. The length of the CDR3 is 13 residues. The CDR3 DNA is TGTGCCAGCAGCTTTCAGGGATCCCACGAGCAGTACTTC. This translates into CASSFQGSHEQYF.

CDR3 protein: CASSRGIDNEQFF. CDR3 nucleotide sequence: TGTGCCAGCAGTCGGGGGATCGACAATGAGCAGTTCTTC. This chain joins TRBV13 and TRBJ2-1; maybe TRBD2 (6 bases). Germline CDR1 and CDR2: PRHDT and FYEKMQ (reference sequence). The germline V and J ends were trimmed by 6 bases and 5 bases, with 11 bases remaining between them. The CDR3 spans 13 residues.

CDR3 DNA: TGTGCCAGTAGTACAAGCGGGGGGGCCTACAATGAGCAGTTCTTC. Translating it yields CASSTSGGAYNEQFF. The gene calls are TRBV19 and TRBJ2-1, with TRBD2 matching over 10 bases. Germline CDR1 LNHDA, CDR2 SQIVND (reference sequence). V lost 4 bases and J lost 2; bases outside the gene matches: 2. The CDR3 sequence is 15 residues long. Based on the CDR3 plus reference TRBV19 and TRBJ2-1, the full variable domain is DGGITQSPKYLFRKEGQNVTLSCEQNLNHDAMYWYRQDPGQGLRLIYYSQIVNDFQKGDIAEGYSVSREKKESFPLTVTSAQKNPTAFYLCASSTSGGAYNEQFFGPGTRLTVL.

The chain uses TRBV19 and TRBJ2-3; maybe TRBD2 (6 bases). V was clipped by 5 bases and J by 4 bases, with 16 bases between them. This CDR3 has 15 amino acids. From germline, CDR1 is LNHDA and CDR2 SQIVND (reference sequence). CDR3 nucleotides: TGTGCCAGTAGTGTCACTGGCGGGGTATCAGATACGCAGTATTTT. This gives the protein CASSVTGGVSDTQYF.

This clone turned up a few times. V gene TRBV27 combines with J gene TRBJ1-5; D call uncertain. The CDR3 has 15 amino acids. Looked up from germline, CDR1 is MNHEY and CDR2 is SMNVEV (reference sequence). Trimming shortened V by 5 bases and J by 1 base, and 12 bases separated the two germline ends. The CDR3 DNA is TGTGCCAGCAGTCGGGCGGGAACGAGCAATCAGCCCCAGCATTTT. Protein sequence: CASSRAGTSNQPQHF.

This sequence joins TRBV7-9 and TRBJ1-1; D is unresolved. CDR3 length: 14 amino acids. V lost 1 base and J 4 bases, leaving 10 bases between the germline ends. CDR1 SEHNR and CDR2 FQNEAQ come from the germline V gene (reference sequence). CDR3: CASSLDARTTEAFF. The CDR3 DNA follows: TGTGCCAGCAGCTTAGATGCCAGAACCACTGAAGCTTTCTTT.

This chain links TRBV7-9 with TRBJ1-2; 9 nucleotides line up with TRBD1. CDR1 is SEHNR, CDR2 FQNEAQ, per germline (reference sequence). The ends lost 5 bases at V and 3 bases at J; junction bases unmatched: 7. The CDR3 is 15 amino acids. The CDR3 loop reads CASSTLTGGDYGYTF. CDR3 sequence (DNA): TGTGCCAGCAGCACCTTGACAGGGGGTGACTATGGCTACACCTTC.

The chain employs TRBV27 and TRBJ1-1, with D possibly TRBD1 on 6 matching bases. Germline V gene sequence: CDR1 MNHEY, CDR2 SMNVEV (reference sequence). Trimming stripped 5 bases from V and 0 bases from J, with 13 bases between. The CDR3 is 15 residues long. CDR3 in amino acids: CASSRGATLNTEAFF. CDR3 DNA sequence: TGTGCCAGCAGTCGGGGGGCCACCTTGAACACTGAAGCTTTCTTT.

The chain links TRBV4-1 to TRBJ1-1, with no clear D. Germline assignment: CDR1 MGHRA and CDR2 YSYEKL. The V gene lost 4 bases and the J gene lost 3 bases, with 12 bases spanning the gap. The CDR3 runs 14 residues. CDR3 nucleotides: TGCGCCAGCAGCCTTGGTGGCGGGTACACTGAAGCTTTCTTT. As protein: CASSLGGGYTEAFF.

The CDR3, as DNA: TGTGCCAGCAGCCTTTTAGACAGCCCACTCTATGGCTACACCTTC. It specifies CASSLLDSPLYGYTF. The V call is TRBV7-2, the J call TRBJ1-2, with a tentative D call TRBD1 (5 bases). This CDR3 is 15 amino acids long. Per the germline V gene, CDR1 is SGHTA and CDR2 is FQGNSA. Trimming left V 5 bases short and J 4 bases short, with 17 bases between.

This sequence joins TRBV19 and TRBJ2-1; D might be TRBD1 (6 bases). CDR3 length: 15 amino acids. V shed 3 bases and J shed 2 bases, with 11 bases lying between them. Per germline, CDR1 LNHDA and CDR2 SQIVND (reference sequence). CDR3 bases: TGTGCCAGTAGTATTCTTGGGGGCCCCTACAATGAGCAGTTCTTC. This sequence encodes CASSILGGPYNEQFF.

The V gene is TRBV27, the J gene TRBJ2-3; perhaps TRBD1 as D (6 bases). Germline V lookup: CDR1 MNHEY, CDR2 SMNVEV (reference sequence). This CDR3 spans 13 amino acids. Between the trimmed V and J ends, which lost 8 bases and 4 bases, there was a span of 13 bases. The CDR3 bases are TGTGCCAGCCGTTCATGGACAGCAGATACGCAGTATTTT. Amino acid sequence: CASRSWTADTQYF.

V usage is TRBV7-9 and J usage is TRBJ2-7, with D perhaps TRBD1 (6 bases). V lost 1 base, J lost 6 bases, and 7 bases lay in between. The CDR3 runs to 12 residues. Germline V lookup: CDR1 SEHNR, CDR2 FQNEAQ (reference sequence). The CDR3 bases are TGTGCCAGCAGCTTAGGGGGGCGCGAGCAGTACTTC. Amino acid sequence: CASSLGGREQYF.

The rearrangement uses TRBV14 and TRBJ1-4, with 8 bases identical to TRBD1. Germline V gene lookup returns CDR1 SGHDN and CDR2 FVKESK. With 0 bases clipped from V and 8 bases from J, the junction kept 14 bases outside the gene matches. The CDR3 loop spans 18 amino acids. CDR3 region: CASSQDWGQEDVEEKLFF. The CDR3 nucleotides read TGTGCCAGCAGCCAAGATTGGGGACAGGAGGATGTTGAAGAAAAACTGTTTTTT.

This clone was observed once. V is TRBV5-4 and J is TRBJ2-1; D unresolved. The V end lost 0 bases, the J end lost 1 base, and 8 bases lay between the germline ends. The CDR3 covers 15 residues. Germline V gene lookup returns CDR1 SGHNT and CDR2 YYREEE (reference sequence). This CDR3 reads CASSLEQYSYNEQFF. Here the CDR3 DNA reads TGTGCCAGCAGCTTGGAACAGTATTCCTACAATGAGCAGTTCTTC.

The chain is built from TRBV6-5 and TRBJ1-1; 9 bases fit TRBD1. CDR1 is MNHEY and CDR2 is SVGAGI in the germline V gene. There are 13 residues in the CDR3. With 5 bases clipped from V and 5 bases from J, the junction kept 3 bases outside the gene matches. DNA of the CDR3: TGTGCCAGCAGTAACAGGGGGCTGACTGAAGCTTTCTTT. Translation gives CASSNRGLTEAFF.

The CDR3 bases are TGTGCCAGCAGTTTGTTGTCCCGAGAGACCCAGTACTTC. It encodes CASSLLSRETQYF. The V gene is TRBV28, the J gene TRBJ2-5; D unresolved. Looked up from germline, CDR1 is MDHEN and CDR2 is SYDVKM. This CDR3 is 13 amino acids long. Trimming stripped 3 bases from V and 4 bases from J, with 9 bases between.

The chain couples TRBV28 to TRBJ2-3, with TRBD2 identical over 14 bases. V shed 10 bases and J 1 base; nucleotides not matched to a gene: 7. Germline-derived CDR1 and CDR2 are MDHEN and SYDVKM. The CDR3 totals 16 residues. The CDR3 reads CANSLGLAGGTDTQYF. As DNA, the CDR3 is TGTGCCAACAGCCTGGGACTAGCGGGGGGCACAGATACGCAGTATTTT.

This chain connects TRBV9 to TRBJ2-5; D perhaps matches TRBD2 (5 bases). The end of the DNA fits TRBJ2-7 better, so the J call may be wrong. Germline loops: CDR1 SGDLS, CDR2 YYNGEE. The CDR3 extends over 14 amino acids. CDR3 sequence reads: CASSVAERDYEQYF. Written as DNA, the CDR3 is TGTGCCAGCAGCGTAGCGGAGAGGGATTACGAGCAGTACTTC.

The chain uses TRBV7-2 and TRBJ1-3; a weak D match, TRBD1 (5 bases). This CDR3 comprises 17 residues. Germline assignment: CDR1 SGHTA and CDR2 FQGNSA. The germline V and J ends were trimmed by 2 bases and 6 bases, with 20 bases remaining between them. CDR3 amino acids: CASSLTNAGREENTIYF. The CDR3 DNA reads TGTGCCAGCAGCTTAACTAACGCGGGCAGGGAGGAAAACACCATATATTTT.

The V gene is TRBV9, the J gene TRBJ2-5; perhaps TRBD2 as D (7 bases). The germline CDR1 and CDR2 sequences are SGDLS and YYNGEE. Trimming shortened V by 0 bases and J by 5 bases, and 14 bases separated the two germline ends. The length of the CDR3 is 15 residues. The CDR3, as DNA: TGTGCCAGCAGCGTAGGTTGGGGGGGCCGTGAGACCCAGTACTTC. Translation: CASSVGWGGRETQYF. Based on the CDR3 plus reference TRBV9 and TRBJ2-5, the full variable domain is DSGVTQTPKHLITATGQRVTLRCSPRSGDLSVYWYQQSLDQGLQFLIQYYNGEERAKGNILERFSAQQFPDLHSELNLSSLELGDSALYFCASSVGWGGRETQYFGPGTRLLVL.